This entry lists 27 T cell receptor beta chains sequenced from one sample in a study of T cells in localized non-small cell lung cancer. Some clones are missing from TCRdb's copy, which holds only in-frame ones; the method was immunoSEQ multiplex PCR. The sample consists of approximately 83,000 clones, approximately 91% of them appearing once. The sample was PBMCs, taken before any cancer treatment. Receptor source: a woman aged 35-75 years with stage II squamous cell lung carcinoma.

This clone was seen a handful of times. The CDR3 is CASSDGRGQTYGYTF. CDR3 in DNA: TGTGCCAGCAGTGATGGCCGGGGCCAGACCTATGGCTACACCTTC. The genes are TRBV6-1 and TRBJ1-2; D is perhaps TRBD1 (5 bases). There are 15 residues in the CDR3. Germline assignment: CDR1 MNHNS and CDR2 SASEGT. Trimming pared 3 bases from V and 4 bases from J, leaving 15 bases between.

The CDR3 spells CASSLAGDEQYF. In DNA form, the CDR3 reads TGTGCCAGCAGCTTAGCAGGAGACGAGCAGTACTTC. This chain uses TRBV7-9 with TRBJ2-7; D ambiguous. V shed 0 bases and J shed 5 bases, with 5 bases lying between them. CDR1 and CDR2 (germline): SEHNR, FQNEAQ (reference sequence). CDR3 length equals 12 residues.

V is TRBV7-6 and J is TRBJ2-5, with a weak D call TRBD2 (6 bases). The V gene's germline CDR1 is SGHVS and CDR2 FNYEAQ. CDR3 length: 13 residues. V was trimmed by 0 bases and J by 4 bases, leaving 6 bases between them. The CDR3 is CASSLAGGETQYF. In DNA, the CDR3 is TGTGCCAGCAGCTTAGCGGGAGGAGAGACCCAGTACTTC.

CDR3 DNA: TGTGCCAGCAGCTTAGGGACAGGGGGCGCGATGAACTATGGCTACACCTTC. Its protein is CASSLGTGGAMNYGYTF. The chain joins TRBV7-8 to TRBJ1-2; 11 bases map to TRBD1. The junction had 6 bases not matched to a gene; V was cut back by 1 base and J by 2 bases. There are 17 residues in the CDR3. Germline values: CDR1 SGHVS, CDR2 FQNEAQ.

The rearrangement uses TRBV6-1 and TRBJ1-2, with TRBD1 identical over 7 bases. Germline V lookup: CDR1 MNHNS, CDR2 SASEGT. This CDR3 comprises 14 residues. V lost 4 bases, J lost 4 bases, and 6 bases stayed unmatched. CDR3 region: CASSADRVGYGYTF. For the CDR3, the DNA is TGTGCCAGCAGTGCTGACAGGGTTGGCTATGGCTACACCTTC.

The rearrangement uses TRBV7-9 and TRBJ1-2; D is ambiguous. Trimming removed 1 base at V and 7 bases at J, with 7 bases between. Germline CDR1 and CDR2: SEHNR and FQNEAQ (reference sequence). The CDR3 covers 12 residues. The DNA of the CDR3 is TGTGCCAGCAGCTTAGAGAGGTCTGGCTACACCTTC. Encoded protein: CASSLERSGYTF.

This clone was detected only once. V gene TRBV6-1 combines with J gene TRBJ1-2; possibly TRBD1 for D (6 bases). The length of the CDR3 is 14 residues. Between the trimmed V and J ends, which lost 0 bases and 8 bases, there was a span of 13 bases. Germline values: CDR1 MNHNS, CDR2 SASEGT. CDR3 in amino acids: CASSEAGYRAGYTF. The CDR3, as DNA: TGTGCCAGCAGTGAAGCTGGGTACAGGGCGGGCTACACCTTC.

The chain recombines TRBV2 with TRBJ1-5, with 7 bases that match TRBD1. CDR3 length: 14 residues. J lost 4 bases, V lost 5 bases, and 5 bases had no gene match. Germline V CDR1 and CDR2: SNHLY, FYNNEI. CDR3 in amino acids: CASSYVQGNQPQHF. CDR3 nucleotide sequence: TGTGCCAGCAGTTACGTACAGGGGAATCAGCCCCAGCATTTT.

J is TRBJ2-5 and V is TRBV6-1; 8 bases map to TRBD2. V trimming: 3 bases; J trimming: 4 bases; junction bases outside the gene matches: 4. The CDR3 has 14 amino acids. Germline CDR1 MNHNS, CDR2 SASEGT. CDR3 protein: CASSDSLAVETQYF. DNA for the CDR3: TGTGCCAGCAGTGATTCACTAGCGGTAGAGACCCAGTACTTC.

The chain recombines TRBV27 with TRBJ1-2; maybe TRBD1 (6 bases). The CDR3 totals 14 residues. CDR1 is MNHEY and CDR2 is SMNVEV in the germline V gene (reference sequence). The V end was cut by 6 bases, the J end by 7 bases, with 18 bases between. The CDR3 region is CASRTAGGGGGYTF. For the CDR3, the DNA is TGTGCCAGCAGGACGGCTGGGGGGGGCGGTGGCTACACCTTC.

The V gene is TRBV14, the J gene TRBJ1-2; D gene unclear. CDR3 length: 12 amino acids. Germline-derived CDR1 and CDR2 are SGHDN and FVKESK. V was shortened by 0 bases and J by 8 bases, with 7 bases between the two germline ends. CDR3 coding DNA: TGTGCCAGCAGCCAAGACAGGCTCGGCTACACCTTC. Its translation: CASSQDRLGYTF.

DNA for the CDR3: TGCACCAGCAGCCACCCGACAGGGTTCAATCAGCCCCAGCATTTT. Translation: CTSSHPTGFNQPQHF. This sequence joins TRBV1 and TRBJ1-5; the DNA was not used to check the table's D call, TRBD1. TRBV1 is deemed a pseudogene. The CDR3 contains 15 residues.

The CDR3 is CASSLDRDGEKLFF. DNA for the CDR3: TGCGCCAGCAGCTTGGACAGGGACGGCGAAAAACTGTTTTTT. This chain uses TRBV5-1 with TRBJ1-4, with D perhaps matching TRBD1 (6 bases). The V end lost 0 bases, the J end lost 8 bases, and 11 bases lay between the germline ends. The CDR3 has 14 amino acids. Germline values: CDR1 SGHRS, CDR2 YFSETQ.

The V gene is TRBV5-6, the J gene TRBJ2-7; 9 positions agree with TRBD2. Germline assignment: CDR1 SGHDT and CDR2 YYEEEE. The CDR3 has 18 amino acids. The ends lost 6 bases at V and 0 bases at J; junction bases unmatched: 16. The CDR3 DNA reads TGTGCCAGCATCCCGTCGGCGGGAGGGCCTCGGAGCTCCTACGAGCAGTACTTC. It specifies CASIPSAGGPRSSYEQYF.

The V call is TRBV19, the J call TRBJ2-5; no clear D. The CDR3 spans 13 residues. Germline loops: CDR1 LNHDA, CDR2 SQIVND (reference sequence). V was pared by 3 bases and J by 5 bases, with 10 bases between. CDR3 sequence reads: CASSMVVTETQYF. CDR3 DNA sequence: TGTGCCAGTAGTATGGTCGTTACGGAGACCCAGTACTTC. The variable domain in full, with the rest retrieved from reference TRBV19 and TRBJ2-5, is DGGITQSPKYLFRKEGQNVTLSCEQNLNHDAMYWYRQDPGQGLRLIYYSQIVNDFQKGDIAEGYSVSREKKESFPLTVTSAQKNPTAFYLCASSMVVTETQYFGPGTRLLVL.

This chain joins TRBV4-1 and TRBJ1-2; 9 bases map to TRBD1. The ends lost 4 bases at V and 6 bases at J; junction bases unmatched: 6. The CDR3 covers 14 residues. Looked up from germline, CDR1 is MGHRA and CDR2 is YSYEKL. This CDR3 is CASSRQGQGNGYTF. CDR3 nucleotide sequence: TGCGCCAGCAGCCGCCAGGGACAGGGAAATGGCTACACCTTC.

The chain recombines TRBV11-2 with TRBJ1-6; 10 bases agree with TRBD1. Germline CDR1 is SGHAT and CDR2 is FQNNGV. V was pared by 5 bases and J by 2 bases, with 9 bases of the junction left unmatched. The CDR3 contains 18 residues. CDR3 DNA sequence: TGTGCCAGCAGCCAAAGGACAGGGGGTAGGACCTATAATTCACCCCTCCACTTT. It encodes CASSQRTGGRTYNSPLHF.

The chain combines TRBV5-6 with TRBJ1-1; no definite D call. The germline V gene encodes CDR1 SGHDT and CDR2 YYEEEE. The CDR3 is 13 residues long. Deletions cut 1 base from V and 1 base from J, with 5 bases between. CDR3 bases: TGTGCCAGCAGCTTGTCCTCGAACACTGAAGCTTTCTTT. Translated: CASSLSSNTEAFF.

J is TRBJ1-5 and V is TRBV28; no clear D gene. V lost 6 bases to trimming and J lost 3 bases, with 12 bases between them. Per germline, CDR1 MDHEN and CDR2 SYDVKM. The CDR3 runs 14 residues. The CDR3 region is CASRPPSINQPQHF. In DNA form, the CDR3 reads TGTGCCAGCAGACCCCCAAGTATCAATCAGCCCCAGCATTTT.

The chain carries TRBV5-5 and TRBJ2-7; D is unresolved. V shed 5 bases and J shed 6 bases, with 9 bases lying between them. The CDR3 consists of 11 residues. Germline-derived CDR1 and CDR2 are SGHKS and YYEKEE (reference sequence). This CDR3 reads CASRFRGEQYF. In DNA form, the CDR3 reads TGTGCCAGCAGATTCCGAGGCGAGCAGTACTTC.

This chain uses TRBV13 with TRBJ2-5; 8 bases match TRBD2. Germline assignment: CDR1 PRHDT and CDR2 FYEKMQ (reference sequence). The ends lost 6 bases at V and 5 bases at J; junction bases unmatched: 8. The CDR3 runs 14 residues. CDR3 residues: CASRISGVLETQYF. DNA for the CDR3: TGTGCCAGCAGGATTAGCGGGGTCCTGGAGACCCAGTACTTC. Supplemented by reference TRBV13 and TRBJ2-5, the full variable domain reads AAGVIQSPRHLIKEKRETATLKCYPIPRHDTVYWYQQGPGQDPQFLISFYEKMQSDKGSIPDRFSAQQFSDYHSELNMSSLELGDSALYFCASRISGVLETQYFGPGTRLLVL.

The chain carries TRBV27 and TRBJ1-1; TRBD1 agrees at 9 bases. The germline V gene encodes CDR1 MNHEY and CDR2 SMNVEV (reference sequence). Trimming cost V 6 bases and J 0 bases; bases outside gene matches: 8. The CDR3 covers 16 residues. CDR3 nucleotide sequence: TGTGCCAGCAGCGATTGGGACAGGGTGTTGAACACTGAAGCTTTCTTT. This codes for CASSDWDRVLNTEAFF.

The chain uses TRBV5-6 and TRBJ2-1, with a weak D call TRBD2 (6 bases). Trimming took 2 bases from V and 7 from J, leaving 16 bases between them. The V gene's germline CDR1 is SGHDT and CDR2 YYEEEE. The CDR3 covers 15 residues. The CDR3 DNA reads as TGTGCCAGCAGCTTCCTCGGGACTCCGTGGAATGAGCAGTTCTTC. Residues: CASSFLGTPWNEQFF.

This chain links TRBV6-1 with TRBJ1-4, with D possibly TRBD1 on 5 matching bases. CDR1 is MNHNS and CDR2 is SASEGT in the germline V gene. The CDR3 is 15 amino acids. Between the trimmed V and J ends, which lost 3 bases and 7 bases, there was a span of 15 bases. CDR3 sequence reads: CASSDGGRVGEKLFF. The CDR3 DNA reads as TGTGCCAGCAGTGATGGGGGTAGGGTTGGTGAAAAACTGTTTTTT.

This chain connects TRBV2 to TRBJ1-4; D gene uncertain. The CDR3 covers 11 residues. V was shortened by 0 bases and J by 10 bases, with 3 bases between the two germline ends. The V gene's germline CDR1 is SNHLY and CDR2 FYNNEI. The CDR3 loop reads CASSEAGKLFF. CDR3 bases: TGTGCCAGCAGTGAAGCGGGAAAACTGTTTTTT.

There are a few counts of this clone. The V call is TRBV5-6, the J call TRBJ2-3; 13 bases are shared with TRBD2. Germline CDR1 reads SGHDT; CDR2 reads YYEEEE. The CDR3 is made up of 18 amino acids. V dropped 4 bases and J dropped 1; count of bases not matched to a gene: 9. The chain's CDR3 is CASSGSGLAGSGTDTQYF. In nucleotides, the CDR3 is TGTGCCAGCAGCGGGTCGGGACTAGCGGGGTCGGGCACAGATACGCAGTATTTT.

The rearrangement joins TRBV5-1 to TRBJ1-6, with TRBD1 as a possible D gene (6 bases). The CDR3 is made up of 20 amino acids. Trimming cost V 0 bases and J 8 bases, with 27 bases left between them. Germline-derived CDR1 and CDR2 are SGHRS and YFSETQ. The CDR3 coding sequence is TGCGCCAGCAGCTTGGTGGCTGCCGGGGGGGCTTCGTCAAGGGATTCACCCCTCCACTTT. This gives the protein CASSLVAAGGASSRDSPLHF.